Included here is one TCR beta chain sequence, with context. Its antigen is undetermined. These data belong to a study of read filtering for tumor transcriptome and immune sequencing. Study-level background: The cohort had approximately 16 men and more than 13 women aged about 45 to 80, mean roughly 71 years. RNA-seq yielded only about 75 to 1,400 TCR reads, IR-seq about 4 to 10.27 million. Study-level points and caveats: In IR-seq, single-read clonotypes were 70% to 85% of clonotypes but about 3.5% of reads. Compared with RNA-seq, IR-seq gave much higher clonotype depth and reliability.

This library used roughly 400 ng RNA and molecular barcoded adaptors spanning alpha/delta and beta/gamma chains. TCRdb re-called the reads through MiXCR, storing one row per CDR3 protein. The table has about 39,000 distinct CDR3 sequences, roughly an eighth seen once. The CDR3 sequence is 14 residues long. V was shortened by 5 bases and J by 4 bases, with 13 bases between the two germline ends. This sequence joins TRBV12-3 or TRBV12-4 and TRBJ2-3, with D perhaps assigned TRBD1 or TRBD2 (5 bases each). Sequencing was performed on a population of CD138-negative cells sorted from bone marrow. The TCR sequence derives from a donor aged 40 or over with multiple myeloma. Here the CDR3 reads CASSEQRGADTQYF. The CDR3 nucleotides read TGTGCCAGCAGTGAACAGAGAGGGGCAGATACGCAGTATTTT.